This T cell receptor beta chain was identified in a study of blood T cell repertoires in COVID-19. The overall study: Acute and convalescent COVID-19 samples came from the United States, Italy and Spain. PBMCs, B-cell-depleted T cells, or T cells were the source of the cDNA or gDNA that made up the material.

The CDR3 has 13 residues. The J segment lost 7 bases and the V segment lost 8 bases, leaving 7 bases of the junction unmatched. Germline V CDR1 and CDR2: SNHLY, FYNNEI. In the authors' workflow: Amplification with reference gene primers provided the estimates of nucleated cell counts. Sequencing was performed with immunoSEQ multiplex PCR; in TCRdb, only in-frame clones are kept and a portion is missing. That table furnishes V, J and clone size, whereas the DNA furnished D and trimming. Of roughly 410,000 clones detected, around nine tenths appear once; the ten largest clones hold 1.5% to 1.7%. Followed over time, Seattle patients had been enrolled while infection was active.

V and J are TRBV2 and TRBJ1-5, with 8 bases fitting TRBD1. Sequencing was carried out using peripheral blood. The TCR originated in a middle-aged woman with COVID-19, enrolled during active disease. The CDR3: CASADRVYQPQHF. CDR3 nucleotide sequence: TGTGCCAGCGCGGACAGGGTCTACCAGCCCCAGCATTTT.